The 5 T cell receptor beta chains presented below share a single source sample, sequenced in a study of blood T cell repertoires in COVID-19. TCRdb keeps only in-frame clones here, not all; method: immunoSEQ multiplex PCR. The sample records approximately 100,000 clones, roughly 90% being singletons. The material sequenced was peripheral blood. The source is a human donor with acute or convalescent COVID-19. The donor label of this sample is uncertain.

The rearrangement links TRBV4-3 to TRBJ1-1; D gene uncertain. V dropped 0 bases and J dropped 1 base, with 6 bases sitting between them. This CDR3 region has 14 residues. From germline, CDR1 is LGHNA and CDR2 YSLEER. The CDR3 reads CASSQDSRNTEAFF. DNA for the CDR3: TGCGCCAGCAGCCAAGACTCCCGGAACACTGAAGCTTTCTTT.

Only a few counts were recorded for this clone. The chain uses TRBV3-1 (or the pseudogene TRBV3-2) and TRBJ2-1; 7 bases agree with TRBD1. The CDR3 has 15 amino acids. V shed 0 bases, J shed 4 bases, and the junction held 3 bases outside the gene matches. Germline V gene lookup returns CDR1 LGHDT and CDR2 YNNKEL (reference sequence). The CDR3, as DNA: TGTGCCAGCAGCCAAGATACAGGGGCATACAATGAGCAGTTCTTC. Its translation is CASSQDTGAYNEQFF.

The chain joins TRBV20-1 to TRBJ2-7, with D unclear. The germline V gene encodes CDR1 DFQATT and CDR2 SNEGSKA (reference sequence). The CDR3 extends over 13 amino acids. Trimming left V 3 bases short and J 2 bases short, with 11 bases between. CDR3 DNA sequence: TGCAGTGCTAGTTTCAGGATCCCCTACGAGCAGTACTTC. Residues: CSASFRIPYEQYF.

The chain's CDR3 is CASTNGQGDTEAFF. The CDR3 DNA is TGTGCCAGCACCAACGGACAGGGGGACACTGAAGCTTTCTTT. The chain joins TRBV28 to TRBJ1-1; 10 bases are shared with TRBD1. This CDR3 contains 14 residues. V was clipped by 7 bases and J by 3 bases; unmatched bases: 5. Germline CDR1 is MDHEN and CDR2 is SYDVKM.

This chain joins TRBV7-2 and TRBJ2-1; 7 bases are shared with TRBD2. Trimming at V came to 6 bases and at J to 5 bases, leaving 7 bases not matched to a gene. The length of the CDR3 is 14 residues. From germline, CDR1 is SGHTA and CDR2 FQGNSA. The CDR3 DNA follows: TGTGCCAGCAGTGGGAGGGCCTTCGACAATGAGCAGTTCTTC. Translation: CASSGRAFDNEQFF.